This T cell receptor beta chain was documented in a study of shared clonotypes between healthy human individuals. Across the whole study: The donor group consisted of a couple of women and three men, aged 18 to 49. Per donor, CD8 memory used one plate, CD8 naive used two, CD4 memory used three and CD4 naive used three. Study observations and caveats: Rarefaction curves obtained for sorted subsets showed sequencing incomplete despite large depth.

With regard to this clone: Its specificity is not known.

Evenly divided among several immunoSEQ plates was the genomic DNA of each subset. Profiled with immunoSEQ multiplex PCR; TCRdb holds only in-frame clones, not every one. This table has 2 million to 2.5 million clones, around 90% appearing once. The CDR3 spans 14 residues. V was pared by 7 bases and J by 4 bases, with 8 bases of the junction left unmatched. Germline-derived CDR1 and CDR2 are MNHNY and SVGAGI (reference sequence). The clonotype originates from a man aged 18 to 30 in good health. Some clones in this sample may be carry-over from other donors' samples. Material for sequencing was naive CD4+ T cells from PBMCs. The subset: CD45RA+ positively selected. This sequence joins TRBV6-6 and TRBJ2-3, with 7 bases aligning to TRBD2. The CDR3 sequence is CASNPGLGPDTQYF. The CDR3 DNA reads TGTGCCAGCAATCCAGGACTAGGACCAGATACGCAGTATTTT.